Presented here are 4 T cell receptor beta chains from one specimen sequenced in a study of blood T cell repertoires in COVID-19. The repertoire was sequenced with immunoSEQ multiplex PCR; TCRdb's copy has only in-frame clones and lacks some. This table holds over 85,000 clones, over 75% found once. The sample taken for sequencing was peripheral blood. Every receptor here comes from a woman of 80 years or more with active or convalescent COVID-19.

This sequence joins TRBV7-2 and TRBJ2-2; D is undetermined. The CDR3 runs 16 residues. Germline V gene lookup returns CDR1 SGHTA and CDR2 FQGNSA. V was pared by 6 bases and J by 2 bases, with 16 bases between. The CDR3 coding sequence is TGTGCCAGCAGTCTGCTGACTCCCTCAAACACCGGGGAGCTGTTTTTT. It codes for CASSLLTPSNTGELFF.

The chain carries TRBV2 and TRBJ2-7, with TRBD1 as a possible D gene (6 bases). The CDR3 is made up of 14 amino acids. Germline V gene data show CDR1 as SNHLY and CDR2 as FYNNEI. Trimming removed 3 bases from V and 3 bases from J, with 12 bases in between. The CDR3 bases are TGTGCCAGCAGTGACAGGGGAATTCACTACGAGCAGTACTTC. Its protein product is CASSDRGIHYEQYF. The variable domain in full, completed from reference TRBV2 and TRBJ2-7, reads EPEVTQTPSHQVTQMGQEVILRCVPISNHLYFYWYRQILGQKVEFLVSFYNNEISEKSEIFDDQFSVERPDGSNFTLKIRSTKLEDSAMYFCASSDRGIHYEQYFGPGTRLTVT.

The chain couples TRBV2 to TRBJ1-2; D perhaps matches TRBD1 (6 bases). V was clipped by 5 bases and J by 8 bases, with 15 bases between them. Germline-derived CDR1 and CDR2 are SNHLY and FYNNEI. The CDR3 extends over 13 amino acids. The CDR3 sequence is CASSLGGSLGYTF. The CDR3 region has the DNA TGTGCCAGCAGTTTAGGGGGATCTTTAGGCTACACCTTC.

The chain uses TRBV11-2 and TRBJ2-1; tentative D call: TRBD2 (5 bases). CDR1 is SGHAT, CDR2 FQNNGV, per germline. Between the trimmed V and J ends, which lost 4 bases and 3 bases, there was a span of 13 bases. This CDR3 comprises 15 residues. The CDR3 spells CASSSRRRYYNEQFF. Here the CDR3 DNA reads TGTGCCAGCAGCTCACGACGGAGGTACTACAATGAGCAGTTCTTC.